These 21 T cell receptor beta chains share one sample of origin, sequenced in a study of liver allograft versus peripheral blood T cells. Study information: The authors compared T cell receptor repertoires in transplanted livers with those in the peripheral blood of recipients.

TCRdb processed the reads anew with MiXCR; each CDR3 protein has one entry. The sample holds some 10,000 distinct CDR3 sequences; about a fifth are singletons and the top ten take about 1.7%. The receptor source for this set is a human patient who had a liver transplant. Some of the T cells might come from the graft donor.

By proportion, this clonotype is medium-sized. The V and J genes are TRBV6-5 and TRBJ2-7; D perhaps matches TRBD1 (5 bases). CDR1 is MNHEY, CDR2 SVGAGI, per germline. The CDR3 runs 12 residues. V gave up 5 bases and J gave up 2 bases, with 7 bases separating them. CDR3 coding DNA: TGTGCCAGCAGTCGGACACCCTACGAGCAGTACTTC. This gives the protein CASSRTPYEQYF.

At least ten counts were recorded for this clonotype. V and J are TRBV15 and TRBJ2-7; 8 nucleotides line up with TRBD1. Per germline, CDR1 LNHNV and CDR2 YYDKDF (reference sequence). The CDR3 spans 15 residues. Trimming cost V 1 base and J 5 bases; bases outside gene matches: 7. The CDR3 region has the DNA TGTGCCACCAGCAGAGGCGGACAGGGACGCAACGAGCAGTACTTC. It specifies CATSRGGQGRNEQYF.

By proportion, this clonotype is medium-sized. Written as DNA, the CDR3 is TGTGCCAGCTCACCACCTAGTCTAGCAGGACACACTGAAGCTTTCTTT. This gives the protein CASSPPSLAGHTEAFF. The V and J genes are TRBV18 and TRBJ1-1; D is undetermined. The CDR3 loop spans 16 amino acids. V shed 0 bases and J shed 3 bases, with 14 bases lying between them. Germline CDR1 KGHSH, CDR2 LQKENI. Filled out from reference TRBV18 and TRBJ1-1, the complete variable domain reads NAGVMQNPRHLVRRRGQEARLRCSPMKGHSHVYWYRQLPEEGLKFMVYLQKENIIDESGMPKERFSAEFPKEGPSILRIQQVVRGDSAAYFCASSPPSLAGHTEAFFGQGTRLTVV.

This clonotype is deemed medium-sized. The chain couples TRBV13 to TRBJ1-3; D is perhaps TRBD1 (5 bases). V gave up 5 bases and J gave up 4 bases, with 9 bases separating them. CDR1 PRHDT and CDR2 FYEKMQ come from the germline V gene (reference sequence). The CDR3 spans 13 residues. The CDR3 sequence: CASSLGPGNTIYF. In DNA, the CDR3 is TGTGCCAGCAGCCTGGGACCGGGAAACACCATATATTTT.

This clonotype came up a few times. V gene TRBV20-1 combines with J gene TRBJ1-5; a weak D match, TRBD1 (6 bases). Germline CDR1 and CDR2: DFQATT and SNEGSKA (reference sequence). This CDR3 spans 13 amino acids. The V end was cut by 3 bases, the J end by 9 bases, with 15 bases between. This chain's CDR3 is CSARLQGPSPQHF. Written as DNA, the CDR3 is TGCAGTGCTAGGCTACAGGGTCCGTCGCCCCAGCATTTT.

This chain uses TRBV30 with TRBJ2-7; TRBD1 aligns across 7 bases. Germline V gives CDR1 GTSNPN, CDR2 SVGIG (reference sequence). This CDR3 has 15 amino acids. V gave up 3 bases and J gave up 2 bases; unmatched junction bases: 10. In nucleotides, the CDR3 is TGTGCCTGGAGGACGGACAGGAAGATGACCTACGAGCAGTACTTC. This translates into CAWRTDRKMTYEQYF.

This clonotype is medium-sized (0.01 to 0.1%) by share. This rearrangement joins TRBV29-1 to TRBJ1-1; D is ambiguous. V lost 6 bases to trimming and J lost 0 bases, with 5 bases between them. The CDR3 spans 11 residues. Looked up from germline, CDR1 is SQVTM and CDR2 is ANQGSEA. The CDR3 sequence is CSVRVNTEAFF. The CDR3 DNA is TGCAGCGTGAGAGTGAACACTGAAGCTTTCTTT.

This clonotype was seen ten or more times. The rearrangement links TRBV19 to TRBJ2-1; D ambiguous. This CDR3 is 14 amino acids long. The V gene lost 5 bases and the J gene lost 6 bases, with 14 bases spanning the gap. Looked up from germline, CDR1 is LNHDA and CDR2 is SQIVND (reference sequence). The CDR3 region has the DNA TGTGCCAGTAGTTCATCAATACAGAGCAATGAGCAGTTCTTC. Its protein is CASSSSIQSNEQFF.

This clonotype rates as medium-sized (0.01 to 0.1%). The V and J genes are TRBV29-1 and TRBJ1-1, with D possibly being TRBD1 (5 bases). Trimming removed 0 bases at V and 10 bases at J, with 12 bases between. This CDR3 comprises 12 residues. CDR1 SQVTM and CDR2 ANQGSEA come from the germline V gene. The CDR3 spells CSVEDPGRGAFF. DNA of the CDR3: TGCAGCGTTGAAGATCCGGGGAGGGGAGCTTTCTTT.

The chain is built from TRBV7-9 and TRBJ2-1; D not resolved. The DNA end favors TRBJ2-5, so the J call may be wrong. Germline CDR1 reads SEHNR; CDR2 reads FQNEAQ (reference sequence). This CDR3 spans 13 amino acids. The CDR3 DNA reads TGTGCCAGCAGCTTCAGTGGGGAAGAGACCCAGTACTTC. This translates into CASSFSGEETQYF.

In its sample, this clonotype is medium-sized (0.01 to 0.1%). The chain is built from TRBV29-1 and TRBJ2-4, with 7 bases matching TRBD2. Germline lookup yields CDR1 SQVTM and CDR2 ANQGSEA. The CDR3 totals 16 residues. J was trimmed by 0 bases and V by 3 bases; bases with no gene match: 8. For the CDR3, the DNA is TGCAGCGTTGAGGCGGGAGAGGGGCTAGCCAAAAACATTCAGTACTTC. Its protein product is CSVEAGEGLAKNIQYF. The full variable domain, completed using reference TRBV29-1 and TRBJ2-4, is SAVISQKPSRDICQRGTSLTIQCQVDSQVTMMFWYRQQPGQSLTLIATANQGSEATYESGFVIDKFPISRPNLTFSTLTVSNMSPEDSSIYLCSVEAGEGLAKNIQYFGAGTRLSVL.

By sample fraction, this clonotype is medium-sized. The chain has TRBV19 and TRBJ2-2; a weak D match, TRBD1 (6 bases). CDR3 length equals 16 residues. The germline gives CDR1 LNHDA, CDR2 SQIVND (reference sequence). V gave up 3 bases and J gave up 4 bases, with 15 bases separating them. Here the CDR3 reads CASSMLGAPGTGELFF. CDR3 nucleotides: TGTGCCAGTAGTATGTTGGGGGCCCCGGGCACCGGGGAGCTGTTTTTT.

This clonotype showed up just a few times. This chain uses TRBV6-2 or TRBV6-3 with TRBJ1-5; 8 bases align to TRBD1. The CDR3 totals 17 residues. Per germline, CDR1 MNHEY and CDR2 SVGEGT. Trimming removed 7 bases from V and 4 bases from J; junction bases left unmatched: 15. The chain's CDR3 is CASTTGGRQGRNQPQHF. The CDR3 coding sequence is TGTGCCAGCACCACGGGGGGAAGACAGGGGAGGAATCAGCCCCAGCATTTT.

The chain is built from TRBV28 and TRBJ1-5; a weak D match, TRBD1 (5 bases). V was cut by 4 bases and J by 4 bases, with 11 bases left in between. The CDR3 length is 14 residues. Per the germline V gene, CDR1 is MDHEN and CDR2 is SYDVKM. The CDR3 DNA is TGTGCCAGCAGTTACCAGGGTGGGAATCAGCCCCAGCATTTT. Its translation: CASSYQGGNQPQHF.

This clonotype was counted a few times. The chain joins TRBV19 to TRBJ2-7; D is possibly TRBD1 (5 bases). The CDR3 consists of 14 residues. The V gene lost 3 bases and the J gene lost 3 bases, with 12 bases spanning the gap. Germline-derived CDR1 and CDR2 are LNHDA and SQIVND (reference sequence). The DNA of the CDR3 is TGTGCCAGTAGTATTCGGACATCGTTCTACGAGCAGTACTTC. It codes for CASSIRTSFYEQYF.

This clonotype appeared a few times. V and J are TRBV11-3 and TRBJ2-3; 13 bases map to TRBD2. CDR3 size: 16 residues. The ends lost 5 bases at V and 2 bases at J; junction bases unmatched: 4. Germline CDR1 and CDR2: SGHNT and YENEEA. This CDR3 reads CASSPGTSGNTDTQYF. The CDR3 DNA is TGTGCCAGCAGCCCGGGGACTAGCGGGAACACAGATACGCAGTATTTT.

This clonotype is medium-sized. This chain joins TRBV6-1 and TRBJ1-2, with D unclear. Germline assignment: CDR1 MNHNS and CDR2 SASEGT. The CDR3 totals 17 residues. V was trimmed by 3 bases and J by 0 bases, leaving 17 bases between them. CDR3 DNA sequence: TGTGCCAGCAGTGAGATAGGTGTCTTCGACTCTAACTATGGCTACACCTTC. This codes for CASSEIGVFDSNYGYTF.

The chain is built from TRBV24-1 and TRBJ1-4, with 9 bases identical to TRBD1. This CDR3 has 16 residues. V trimming: 3 bases; J trimming: 4 bases; junction bases outside the gene matches: 5. Germline CDR1 and CDR2: KGHDR and SFDVKD. CDR3 loop: CATSDPPGQGNEKLFF. Here the CDR3 DNA reads TGTGCCACCAGTGATCCGCCGGGACAGGGTAATGAAAAACTGTTTTTT.

In its sample, this clonotype ranks as medium-sized. This chain uses TRBV13 with TRBJ2-3; D gene ambiguous. CDR1 and CDR2 from the germline V gene are PRHDT and FYEKMQ (reference sequence). The CDR3 consists of 14 residues. With 0 bases removed from V and 0 bases from J, the gap between germline ends came to 4 bases. In DNA, the CDR3 is TGTGCCAGCAGCTTAGGAACTAGCACAGATACGCAGTATTTT. Its translation is CASSLGTSTDTQYF.

As to this clonotype: A read error may account for a junction end that differs from germline. The chain joins TRBV5-6 to TRBJ1-4; D is unresolved. This CDR3 has 13 amino acids. Germline V gene lookup returns CDR1 SGHDT and CDR2 YYEEEE. CDR3 region: CANSLLSNEKLFF. The CDR3 nucleotides are TGTGCCAACAGCTTACTTAGCAATGAAAAACTGTTTTTT.

The J gene is TRBJ2-7, the V gene TRBV20-1, with D perhaps TRBD2 (6 bases). CDR3 size: 17 residues. V lost 3 bases and J 3 bases, leaving 24 bases between the germline ends. Germline values: CDR1 DFQATT, CDR2 SNEGSKA (reference sequence). CDR3 sequence (DNA): TGCAGTGCTAGGCCGGATCTGTTTGGGGGGTCGATCTACGAGCAGTACTTC. Protein product: CSARPDLFGGSIYEQYF.